The clone carrying this T cell receptor beta chain was detected a few times. Antigen specificity is unknown. The entry originates in a study of T cell repertoires in cytomegalovirus infection. Germline CDR1 SEHNR, CDR2 FQNEAQ (reference sequence). The CDR3 totals 12 residues. Trimming removed 3 bases from V and 4 bases from J, with 6 bases in between. Study-wide results and limits: Ex vivo, HLA-C-restricted CMV-specific TCR beta clonotypes prevailed over the rest of the response. People with CMV and the relevant HLA were identified by cumulative public TCR beta family frequency.

A single record per CDR3 protein comes from TCRdb applying MiXCR to the reads. This repertoire shows 600,000 to 700,000 distinct CDR3 sequences, 30% to 40% found once; its top ten account for about 20%. The TCR sequence derives from a human donor in good health (CMV status not recorded). Some clones in this sample may be carry-over from other donors' samples. The chain employs TRBV7-9 and TRBJ1-2; no reliable D call. The material sequenced was cultured PBMCs, taken from culture after CMV antigen stimulation. CDR3 sequence: CASSFDTYGYTF. CDR3 DNA sequence: TGTGCCAGCAGCTTCGACACCTATGGCTACACCTTC.